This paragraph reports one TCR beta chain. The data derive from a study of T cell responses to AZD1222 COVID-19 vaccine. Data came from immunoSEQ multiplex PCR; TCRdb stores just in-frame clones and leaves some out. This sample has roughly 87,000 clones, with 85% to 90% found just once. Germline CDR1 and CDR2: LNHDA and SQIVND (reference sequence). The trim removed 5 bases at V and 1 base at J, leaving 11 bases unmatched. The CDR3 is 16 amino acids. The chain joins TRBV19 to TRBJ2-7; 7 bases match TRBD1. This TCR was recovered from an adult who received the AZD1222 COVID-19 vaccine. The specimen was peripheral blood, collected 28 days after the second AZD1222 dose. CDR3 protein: CASSANTRDRSYEQYF. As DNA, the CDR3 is TGTGCCAGTAGTGCGAATACCCGGGACAGATCCTACGAGCAGTACTTC.